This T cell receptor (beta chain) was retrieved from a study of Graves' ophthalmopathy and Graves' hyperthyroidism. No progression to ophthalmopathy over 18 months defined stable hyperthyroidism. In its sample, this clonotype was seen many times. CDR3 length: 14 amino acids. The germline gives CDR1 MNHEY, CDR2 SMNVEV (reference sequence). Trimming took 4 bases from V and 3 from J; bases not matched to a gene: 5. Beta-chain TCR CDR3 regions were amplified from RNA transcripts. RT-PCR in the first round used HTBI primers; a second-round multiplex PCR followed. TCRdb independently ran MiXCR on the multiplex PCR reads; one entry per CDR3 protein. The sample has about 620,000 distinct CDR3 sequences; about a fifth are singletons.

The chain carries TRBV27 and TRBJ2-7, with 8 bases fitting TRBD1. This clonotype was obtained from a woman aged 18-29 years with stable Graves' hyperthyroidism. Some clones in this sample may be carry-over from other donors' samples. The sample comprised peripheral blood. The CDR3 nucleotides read TGTGCCAGCAGTTACCTGGACAGGGTCTACGAGCAGTACTTC. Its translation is CASSYLDRVYEQYF.